The 14 T cell receptor beta chains below were found in one sample sequenced in a study of blood T cells in healthy people across ages. A second PCR of 7 to 11 cycles used a sample-barcoded 5' primer and a J-beta primer mix. TCRdb re-called the 5' RACE reads with MiXCR, one entry per CDR3 protein. The data contain under 1,100,000 distinct CDR3 sequences, about 25% of them singletons. Separately, the same data were catalogued under a study of T cells of mothers and their children.

Sequencing was done on a sample of blood. The source is a girl aged 2 to 9 in good health.

The genes are TRBV6-2 or TRBV6-3 and TRBJ2-5; 10 bases align to TRBD1. The DNA matches TRBJ2-7 better at its end, which makes the J call doubtful. The CDR3 contains 14 residues. Germline V gene data show CDR1 as MNHEY and CDR2 as SVGEGT. This CDR3 is CASKGQGIGYEQYF. The CDR3 bases are TGTGCCAGCAAGGGACAGGGGATCGGCTACGAGCAGTACTTC.

This clonotype appeared a few times. The CDR3 DNA reads TGTGCCAGCAGTGAAGTCAGGGCTCCCAATAATGAAAAACTGTTTTTT. It yields the protein CASSEVRAPNNEKLFF. The chain couples TRBV25-1 to TRBJ1-4; D might be TRBD1 (5 bases). Germline CDR1 and CDR2: MGHDK and SYGVNS. The CDR3 runs 16 residues. V was clipped by 2 bases and J by 4 bases, with 14 bases between them.

This clonotype turned up a few times. V usage is TRBV7-2 and J usage is TRBJ2-5; 7 bases fit TRBD1. The CDR3 consists of 14 residues. From germline, CDR1 is SGHTA and CDR2 FQGNSA. V lost 6 bases, J lost 3 bases, and 7 bases stayed unmatched. CDR3 protein: CASRTGTEEETQYF. The CDR3 nucleotides are TGTGCCAGCAGAACCGGGACAGAGGAAGAGACCCAGTACTTC. Filled out from reference TRBV7-2 and TRBJ2-5, the complete variable domain reads GAGVSQSPSNKVTEKGKDVELRCDPISGHTALYWYRQSLGQGLEFLIYFQGNSAPDKSGLPSDRFSAERTGGSVSTLTIQRTQQEDSAVYLCASRTGTEEETQYFGPGTRLLVL.

A few counts support this clonotype. The chain recombines TRBV25-1 with TRBJ2-2; D not certain. V shed 1 base and J shed 10 bases, with 13 bases lying between them. The CDR3 loop spans 14 amino acids. Germline V gene lookup returns CDR1 MGHDK and CDR2 SYGVNS. The CDR3 nucleotides are TGTGCCAGCAGTGAATTAAAGGTTGTCCCGGAGCTGTTTTTT. This translates into CASSELKVVPELFF.

V gene TRBV12-3 or TRBV12-4 combines with J gene TRBJ2-3; 7 positions agree with TRBD2. There are 15 residues in the CDR3. V lost 6 bases to trimming and J lost 4 bases; unmatched junction nucleotides: 10. This chain's CDR3 is CASRFSRGRADTQYF. The CDR3 DNA follows: TGTGCCAGCAGGTTTAGTCGAGGGAGGGCAGATACGCAGTATTTT.

This rearrangement joins TRBV5-5 to TRBJ2-3, with 9 bases fitting TRBD1. The V and J ends lost 7 bases and 6 bases, in that order; junction bases with no gene match: 9. The CDR3 consists of 14 residues. The germline V gene has CDR1 SGHKS and CDR2 YYEKEE (reference sequence). CDR3 region: CASGGTGIGDTQYF. CDR3 in DNA: TGTGCCAGCGGCGGGACAGGGATAGGCGATACGCAGTATTTT.

The chain has TRBV12-3 or TRBV12-4 and TRBJ1-3, with 7 bases fitting TRBD1. The CDR3 is 12 residues long. CDR3 loop: CGDSSSGNTIYF. The CDR3 nucleotides are TGTGGGGACAGCAGCTCTGGAAACACCATATATTTT.

This clonotype has only a few counts. This rearrangement joins TRBV12-5 to TRBJ2-1; 9 bases line up with TRBD2. J gave up 4 bases and V 1 base, and 2 bases lay outside the gene matches. The germline V gene encodes CDR1 LGHNT and CDR2 FRNRAP. This CDR3 comprises 15 residues. Written as DNA, the CDR3 is TGTGCTAGTGGTTTGGAGCGGGGGGAATACAATGAGCAGTTCTTC. Translated: CASGLERGEYNEQFF.

This chain joins TRBV12-3 or TRBV12-4 and TRBJ2-3; D is undetermined. The length of the CDR3 is 11 residues. Trimming removed 9 bases from V and 5 bases from J, with 9 bases in between. CDR3 loop: CASCLGDTQYF. The CDR3 nucleotides are TGTGCCAGTTGTCTTGGAGATACGCAGTATTTT.

The chain carries TRBV7-9 and TRBJ1-4; 8 nucleotides agree with TRBD1. Germline CDR1 reads SEHNR; CDR2 reads FQNEAQ (reference sequence). CDR3 length: 16 residues. Trimming cost V 4 bases and J 8 bases; bases outside gene matches: 12. CDR3 region: CASSSRTGREEEKLFF. The CDR3 coding sequence is TGTGCCAGCAGCTCCCGGACAGGGAGGGAGGAGGAAAAACTGTTTTTT.

The gene calls are TRBV29-1 and TRBJ1-1; a possible D gene is TRBD1 (6 bases). The CDR3 length is 13 residues. Germline lookup yields CDR1 SQVTM and CDR2 ANQGSEA. The V and J ends lost 2 bases and 6 bases respectively, with 13 bases between them. CDR3 region: CSVESGANAEAFF. The CDR3 DNA reads TGCAGCGTTGAATCGGGGGCTAACGCTGAAGCTTTCTTT.

The CDR3 DNA reads as TGTGCCAGCAGCCTAGTGACCGGGACCGCGGTCCAAGAGACCCAGTACTTC. Protein sequence: CASSLVTGTAVQETQYF. The chain couples TRBV7-6 to TRBJ2-5; D may match TRBD1 or TRBD2 (5 bases each). V shed 5 bases and J shed 1 base, with 20 bases lying between them. Germline CDR1 and CDR2: SGHVS and FNYEAQ. This CDR3 is 17 amino acids long.

The V gene is TRBV29-1, the J gene TRBJ2-3, with TRBD2 matching 7 bases. CDR1 and CDR2 from the germline V gene are SQVTM and ANQGSEA. This CDR3 region has 14 residues. V dropped 6 bases and J dropped 5; count of bases not matched to a gene: 11. The CDR3 nucleotides are TGCAGCGTGCGAGGGAGGGTCGCACAAGATACGCAGTATTTT. Its protein is CSVRGRVAQDTQYF.

J is TRBJ2-1 and V is TRBV11-2; 12 bases align to TRBD1. The junction had 13 bases not matched to a gene; V was cut back by 5 bases and J by 2 bases. The CDR3 totals 19 residues. Germline-derived CDR1 and CDR2 are SGHAT and FQNNGV. The CDR3 DNA sequence: TGTGCCAGCAGCCGCTTGGGACAGGGGGCAGAAGGGACCTACAATGAGCAGTTCTTC. This codes for CASSRLGQGAEGTYNEQFF.